These 27 T cell receptor beta chains were all obtained from the same sample, sequenced in a study of T cell repertoires in cytomegalovirus infection. TCRdb recomputed calls from the reads with MiXCR, one row per CDR3 protein. This sample has some 240,000 distinct CDR3 sequences, with over 15% found just once. The sequenced sample was CD8+ T cells from PBMCs. These receptors were taken from a human donor in good health (CMV status not recorded). Some clones in this sample may be carry-over from other donors' samples.

This clonotype was found a few times. The chain uses TRBV6-1 and TRBJ2-3; D not resolved. The ends were cut back, 5 bases at V and 6 bases at J, with 9 bases in the middle. Looked up from germline, CDR1 is MNHNS and CDR2 is SASEGT. The CDR3 is made up of 12 amino acids. CDR3 residues: CASSKWVDTQYF. The CDR3 DNA follows: TGTGCCAGCAGTAAGTGGGTGGATACGCAGTATTTT.

There are many counts of this clonotype. The CDR3 spells CASSLPYSNQPQHF. CDR3 in DNA: TGTGCCAGCAGTTTGCCATATAGCAATCAGCCCCAGCATTTT. The chain employs TRBV28 and TRBJ1-5, with D unclear. Germline V gene lookup returns CDR1 MDHEN and CDR2 SYDVKM. The V and J ends lost 3 bases and 0 bases respectively, with 6 bases between them. The CDR3 sequence is 14 residues long. The variable domain in full, completed from reference TRBV28 and TRBJ1-5, reads DVKVTQSSRYLVKRTGEKVFLECVQDMDHENMFWYRQDPGLGLRLIYFSYDVKMKEKGDIPEGYSVSREKKERFSLILESASTNQTSMYLCASSLPYSNQPQHFGDGTRLSIL.

This clonotype was observed at least ten times. The gene calls are TRBV19 and TRBJ1-1, with D possibly matching TRBD1 (6 bases). V was pared by 8 bases and J by 11 bases, with 18 bases between. The CDR3 is 12 residues long. CDR1 is LNHDA, CDR2 SQIVND, per germline (reference sequence). This CDR3 is CASSTDSPWAFF. CDR3 coding DNA: TGTGCCAGTTCCACGGACAGTCCATGGGCTTTCTTT.

The CDR3 DNA is TGCAGCGTAGAGACAGGGGACGTGTTCTACACCTTC. It specifies CSVETGDVFYTF. The chain has TRBV29-1 and TRBJ1-2, with 8 bases lining up with TRBD1. CDR1 and CDR2 from the germline V gene are SQVTM and ANQGSEA. The V gene end was trimmed by 6 bases and the J gene end by 10 bases; junction bases not matched to a gene: 10. This CDR3 is 12 amino acids long.

This clonotype was seen a few times. The V and J genes are TRBV6-2 or TRBV6-3 and TRBJ2-3; the match to TRBD2 covers 9 bases. The CDR3 spans 19 residues. CDR1 and CDR2 (germline): MNHEY, SVGEGT. V was pared by 7 bases and J by 0 bases, with 17 bases of the junction left unmatched. This CDR3 reads CASIGHQASGDSSTDTQYF. DNA for the CDR3: TGTGCCAGCATTGGGCATCAGGCTAGCGGGGACTCTAGCACAGATACGCAGTATTTT.

The table lists this clonotype with many counts. The chain combines TRBV11-2 with TRBJ2-5; perhaps TRBD2 as D (6 bases). The V end was cut by 0 bases, the J end by 6 bases, with 17 bases between. Looked up from germline, CDR1 is SGHAT and CDR2 is FQNNGV. The CDR3 is made up of 16 amino acids. CDR3 coding DNA: TGTGCCAGCAGCTTAGAAGGTGGCGGGGAGCGGAAGACCCAGTACTTC. Residues: CASSLEGGGERKTQYF.

In its sample, this clonotype was seen many times. The chain combines TRBV12-3 or TRBV12-4 with TRBJ1-5; no reliable D call. The CDR3 runs 13 residues. Trimming took 1 base from V and 6 from J, leaving 7 bases between them. The CDR3 reads CASSLGAIQPQHF. The CDR3 coding sequence is TGTGCCAGCAGTTTAGGGGCCATTCAGCCCCAGCATTTT.

CDR3 sequence: CSVVADRSYEQYF. In DNA form, the CDR3 reads TGCAGCGTTGTAGCGGATCGCTCCTACGAGCAGTACTTC. This chain links TRBV29-1 with TRBJ2-7, with D possibly being TRBD2 (6 bases). The V gene's germline CDR1 is SQVTM and CDR2 ANQGSEA. CDR3 size: 13 residues. V was clipped by 4 bases and J by 0 bases, with 10 bases between them.

This clonotype was counted ten times or more. This chain uses TRBV4-1 with TRBJ2-1, with unresolved D. V lost 4 bases and J 4 bases, leaving 8 bases between the germline ends. This CDR3 has 13 residues. CDR1 and CDR2 (germline): MGHRA, YSYEKL. In DNA, the CDR3 is TGCGCCAGCAGCCGTTTACGGTACAATGAGCAGTTCTTC. Amino acids: CASSRLRYNEQFF.

This clonotype was found a few times. The chain employs TRBV15 and TRBJ2-3, with TRBD1 matching 7 bases. After removal of 0 bases from V and 4 bases from J, the junction contained 13 bases not matched to a gene. This CDR3 is built from 18 residues. Germline assignment: CDR1 LNHNV and CDR2 YYDKDF (reference sequence). CDR3 sequence reads: CATSRDSTGTEVSDTQYF. CDR3 sequence (DNA): TGTGCCACCAGCAGAGACTCAACCGGGACAGAGGTTTCAGATACGCAGTATTTT.

There are a few counts of this clonotype. This chain uses TRBV19 with TRBJ1-2, with D hard to call. The V gene lost 3 bases and the J gene lost 9 bases, with 17 bases spanning the gap. CDR1 and CDR2 (germline): LNHDA, SQIVND (reference sequence). The CDR3 is made up of 14 amino acids. CDR3 region: CASSISSATGRYTF. The CDR3 DNA sequence: TGTGCCAGTAGTATTTCCTCGGCAACGGGTCGCTACACCTTC.

This chain uses TRBV28 with TRBJ2-7; D remains ambiguous. CDR3 length: 13 residues. V was cut by 6 bases and J by 7 bases, with 16 bases left in between. Per germline, CDR1 MDHEN and CDR2 SYDVKM. As DNA, the CDR3 is TGTGCCAGCAGCGCCACGACCAAGAGGGAGCAGTACTTC. It translates to CASSATTKREQYF.

This clonotype was recorded many times. The V call is TRBV6-2 or TRBV6-3, the J call TRBJ2-3; TRBD2 matches at 8 bases. Unmatched junction bases numbered 6, after V lost 7 bases and J lost 3 bases. This CDR3 has 14 residues. CDR1 is MNHEY and CDR2 is SVGEGT in the germline V gene. CDR3 sequence (DNA): TGTGCCAGCATCCAAGGCGGGGGGACAGATACGCAGTATTTT. Amino acid sequence: CASIQGGGTDTQYF.

This clonotype was seen many times. V is TRBV6-1 and J is TRBJ1-1, with a possible D match to TRBD1 (5 bases). The CDR3 consists of 14 residues. Deletions cut 7 bases from V and 5 bases from J, with 17 bases between. Germline V gene sequence: CDR1 MNHNS, CDR2 SASEGT. This CDR3 reads CASTSSGDGTEAFF. The CDR3 coding sequence is TGTGCCAGCACCAGCTCGGGGGATGGGACTGAAGCTTTCTTT.

CDR3 sequence reads: CASSQEVYRGSEQYF. In nucleotides, the CDR3 is TGCGCCAGCAGCCAAGAGGTTTACAGGGGGAGCGAGCAGTACTTC. The chain carries TRBV4-1 and TRBJ2-7, with TRBD1 identical over 8 bases. The J segment lost 6 bases and the V segment lost 0 bases, leaving 7 bases of the junction unmatched. The CDR3 covers 15 residues. Germline V lookup: CDR1 MGHRA, CDR2 YSYEKL.

The chain's CDR3 is CASSQEFGPTSETQYF. The CDR3 DNA reads as TGTGCCAGCAGCCAAGAGTTTGGCCCAACTTCGGAGACCCAGTACTTC. The chain combines TRBV3-1 with TRBJ2-5; no clear D gene. The germline CDR1 and CDR2 sequences are LGHDT and YNNKEL (reference sequence). Trimming removed 0 bases at V and 5 bases at J, with 16 bases between. The CDR3 has 16 amino acids.

The chain recombines TRBV28 with TRBJ1-2, with D possibly TRBD1 on 5 matching bases. Germline V lookup: CDR1 MDHEN, CDR2 SYDVKM. The CDR3 extends over 18 amino acids. Trimming left V 3 bases short and J 3 bases short, with 23 bases between. CDR3 sequence reads: CASSFIFSRDPGDYGYTF. The CDR3 region has the DNA TGTGCCAGCAGTTTCATTTTTTCTCGGGACCCGGGTGACTATGGCTACACCTTC.

This clonotype has a count of ten or more. The chain employs TRBV6-6 and TRBJ2-3; possible D gene TRBD1, 5 bases. Germline values: CDR1 MNHNY, CDR2 SVGAGI (reference sequence). The CDR3 covers 16 residues. V was shortened by 4 bases and J by 5 bases, with 19 bases between the two germline ends. The CDR3 sequence: CASSFSISRVVDTQYF. CDR3 DNA sequence: TGTGCCAGCAGTTTCTCAATCAGCAGGGTCGTAGATACGCAGTATTTT.

This clonotype was counted between two and nine times. This chain connects TRBV7-9 to TRBJ2-1, with D possibly matching TRBD2 (6 bases). Trimming took 2 bases from V and 0 from J, leaving 11 bases between them. The CDR3 has 16 residues. In germline, CDR1 is SEHNR, CDR2 FQNEAQ (reference sequence). The CDR3 reads CASSLIVGGSYNEQFF. CDR3 DNA: TGTGCCAGCAGCTTAATTGTGGGGGGCTCCTACAATGAGCAGTTCTTC. Looking up the rest from reference TRBV7-9 and TRBJ2-1 gives the full variable domain: DTGVSQNPRHKITKRGQNVTFRCDPISEHNRLYWYRQTLGQGPEFLTYFQNEAQLEKSRLLSDRFSAERPKGSFSTLEIQRTEQGDSAMYLCASSLIVGGSYNEQFFGPGTRLTVL.

This clonotype was found a few times. V gene TRBV12-3 or TRBV12-4 combines with J gene TRBJ1-1; tentative D call: TRBD1 (6 bases). V lost 3 bases, J lost 10 bases, and 12 bases lay in between. The CDR3 runs 12 residues. The CDR3 bases are TGTGCCAGCAGTTTTCCAGGGGTTGGAGCTTTCTTT. Translation: CASSFPGVGAFF.

This clonotype showed up just a few times. The chain is built from TRBV19 and TRBJ1-5; D call uncertain. Germline V gives CDR1 LNHDA, CDR2 SQIVND (reference sequence). The V end lost 0 bases, the J end lost 3 bases, and 6 bases lay between the germline ends. The CDR3 totals 14 residues. The CDR3 spells CASSIDRSNQPQHF. DNA of the CDR3: TGTGCCAGTAGTATAGATCGGTCCAATCAGCCCCAGCATTTT.

In its sample, this clonotype was seen a few times. The rearrangement uses TRBV7-9 and TRBJ1-2; D remains unclear. With 10 bases removed from V and 4 bases from J, the gap between germline ends came to 19 bases. The CDR3 has 14 residues. Germline CDR1 SEHNR, CDR2 FQNEAQ (reference sequence). The CDR3 loop reads CANNAEVLAYGYTF. The CDR3 DNA reads as TGTGCCAACAATGCAGAAGTTCTTGCCTATGGCTACACCTTC.

This clonotype came up a few times. J is TRBJ2-2 and V is TRBV20-1; 8 nucleotides line up with TRBD2. Germline CDR1 reads DFQATT; CDR2 reads SNEGSKA (reference sequence). This CDR3 has 16 amino acids. V trimming: 3 bases; J trimming: 5 bases; junction bases outside the gene matches: 11. The CDR3 DNA reads as TGCAGTGCTAGTCCTTCGAGCGGGGGTTTAACCGGGGAGCTGTTTTTT. Residues: CSASPSSGGLTGELFF.

This clonotype has a handful of counts. The J gene is TRBJ1-1, the V gene TRBV10-3; possibly TRBD1 for D (5 bases). The CDR3 covers 14 residues. Germline V gene data show CDR1 as ENHRY and CDR2 as SYGVKD. Trimming took 4 bases from V and 5 from J, leaving 14 bases between them. The CDR3 protein is CAISGGEARTEAFF. DNA for the CDR3: TGTGCCATCAGTGGAGGGGAAGCGCGGACTGAAGCTTTCTTT.

This clonotype was picked up a small number of times. This chain connects TRBV5-1 to TRBJ2-3; 11 bases are a match to TRBD2. There are 16 residues in the CDR3. CDR1 and CDR2 from the germline V gene are SGHRS and YFSETQ. The V segment lost 5 bases and the J segment 3 bases; nucleotides outside the gene matches: 8. The CDR3 sequence: CASRGGTSGATDTQYF. In DNA form, the CDR3 reads TGCGCCAGCAGGGGTGGGACTAGCGGAGCGACAGATACGCAGTATTTT.

This clonotype was observed many times. Germline and junction disagree at one end, which may indicate a read error. The chain recombines TRBV6-2 or TRBV6-3 with TRBJ2-1; D possibly corresponds to TRBD2 (6 bases). Looked up from germline, CDR1 is MNHEY and CDR2 is SVGEGT. CDR3 size: 13 residues. This chain's CDR3 is CASSYGPTRVKIF. In nucleotides, the CDR3 is TGTGCCAGCAGTTACGGTCCGACTAGAGTCAAGATCTTC.

This clonotype has at least ten counts. This rearrangement joins TRBV11-3 to TRBJ2-3; D unclear. Germline V gene data show CDR1 as SGHNT and CDR2 as YENEEA. The CDR3 extends over 13 amino acids. Trimming stripped 4 bases from V and 6 bases from J, with 11 bases between. CDR3 loop: CASSSRVVDTQYF. The DNA of the CDR3 is TGTGCCAGCAGCTCAAGAGTCGTGGATACGCAGTATTTT.